The entry that follows covers one TCR beta chain sequence. TCRdb keeps only in-frame clones here, not all; method: immunoSEQ multiplex PCR. In the table there are over 1.5 million clones, approximately 98% of which are singletons. The record originates from a study of shared clonotypes between healthy human individuals. This CDR3 is 19 amino acids long. V gave up 5 bases and J gave up 4 bases; unmatched junction bases: 17. Germline loops: CDR1 LNHNV, CDR2 YYDKDF (reference sequence). This sequence originates from a man between 25 and 39 years old in good health. Input material: naive CD4+ T cells sorted from blood. The sample's subset: CD45RA+ positively selected. The chain uses TRBV15 and TRBJ2-3, with 11 nucleotides matching TRBD2. The CDR3 DNA reads as TGTGCCACCAGCGGTCAGTTAGCGGGAGGGCCTTGGGGGTCAGATACGCAGTATTTT. Translating gives CATSGQLAGGPWGSDTQYF.